The 23 T cell receptor beta chains in this list originate from one sample, sequenced in a study of blood T cell repertoires in COVID-19. Data came from immunoSEQ multiplex PCR; TCRdb stores just in-frame clones and leaves some out. The sample lists a few hundred thousand clones, roughly nine tenths seen once, with 4% to 5% in the top ten. The sequenced sample was peripheral blood. The receptors stem from a woman in her 40s who had recovered from COVID-19.

This chain uses TRBV11-3 with TRBJ2-2; 8 nucleotides line up with TRBD2. Looked up from germline, CDR1 is SGHNT and CDR2 is YENEEA. V gave up 6 bases and J gave up 4 bases; unmatched junction bases: 7. This CDR3 comprises 15 residues. CDR3 loop: CASSFGRASTGELFF. The CDR3 coding sequence is TGTGCCAGCAGTTTCGGGAGGGCATCCACCGGGGAGCTGTTTTTT.

The chain is built from TRBV13 and TRBJ2-3, with 15 bases identical to TRBD2. Germline CDR1 and CDR2: PRHDT and FYEKMQ (reference sequence). CDR3 length: 15 residues. With 5 bases clipped from V and 8 bases from J, the junction kept 5 bases outside the gene matches. This CDR3 reads CASSLRTSGRVTQYF. The DNA for the CDR3 is TGTGCCAGCAGCCTCCGGACTAGCGGGAGGGTTACGCAGTATTTT.

The rearrangement joins TRBV19 to TRBJ1-5; weak D call: TRBD1 (6 bases). The length of the CDR3 is 15 residues. In germline, CDR1 is LNHDA, CDR2 SQIVND (reference sequence). V dropped 3 bases and J dropped 6 bases, with 15 bases sitting between them. The CDR3 protein is CASSIGGRGSQPQHF. The CDR3 DNA sequence: TGTGCCAGTAGTATTGGCGGCAGGGGCAGTCAGCCCCAGCATTTT.

The chain employs TRBV6-5 and TRBJ2-1, with 8 nucleotides matching TRBD1. Germline CDR1 and CDR2: MNHEY and SVGAGI. The CDR3 consists of 14 residues. J was trimmed by 4 bases and V by 5 bases; bases with no gene match: 4. For the CDR3, the DNA is TGTGCCAGCAGTACAGGGGGTCGGTACAATGAGCAGTTCTTC. Its translation is CASSTGGRYNEQFF.

DNA of the CDR3: TGTGCCAGCAGCTTTCAGGGGGCACATGGCTACACCTTC. Encoded protein: CASSFQGAHGYTF. This chain uses TRBV5-4 with TRBJ1-2; 8 bases are a match to TRBD1. Germline V gene sequence: CDR1 SGHNT, CDR2 YYREEE (reference sequence). The CDR3 length is 13 residues. J lost 6 bases, V lost 2 bases, and 3 bases had no gene match.

This chain uses TRBV7-2 with TRBJ1-5; TRBD1 matches 9 bases. The CDR3 is made up of 14 amino acids. V lost 1 base, J lost 5 bases, and 0 bases stayed unmatched. Germline CDR1 and CDR2: SGHTA and FQGNSA. CDR3 loop: CASSLDRGHQPQHF. CDR3 DNA: TGTGCCAGCAGCTTAGACAGGGGGCATCAGCCCCAGCATTTT.

This clone appeared a single time. The V gene is TRBV7-2, the J gene TRBJ2-2, with TRBD2 matching over 7 bases. The junction had 9 bases not matched to a gene; V was cut back by 1 base and J by 7 bases. The CDR3 contains 16 residues. Germline V CDR1 and CDR2: SGHTA, FQGNSA. The CDR3 DNA reads TGTGCCAGCAGCTTAGATCCAACTAGCGTCGGCGGGGAGCTGTTTTTT. It encodes CASSLDPTSVGGELFF.

The V gene is TRBV2, the J gene TRBJ1-6, with 7 bases lining up with TRBD1. Looked up from germline, CDR1 is SNHLY and CDR2 is FYNNEI. The V segment lost 4 bases and the J segment 0 bases; nucleotides outside the gene matches: 0. This CDR3 contains 15 residues. The CDR3 sequence: CASSGDSSYNSPLHF. The CDR3 nucleotides read TGTGCCAGCAGTGGGGACAGCTCCTATAATTCACCCCTCCACTTT.

The rearrangement uses TRBV7-9 and TRBJ1-2, with TRBD1 matching over 7 bases. CDR3 size: 15 residues. The germline gives CDR1 SEHNR, CDR2 FQNEAQ (reference sequence). J gave up 3 bases and V 4 bases, and 8 bases lay outside the gene matches. CDR3 sequence: CASSSATGQYYGYTF. In DNA, the CDR3 is TGTGCCAGCAGCTCCGCGACGGGACAGTACTATGGCTACACCTTC.

The chain joins TRBV10-1 to TRBJ2-7; 8 bases match TRBD1. Germline assignment: CDR1 WNHNN and CDR2 SYGVQD (reference sequence). Trimming took 6 bases from V and 13 from J; bases not matched to a gene: 20. The length of the CDR3 is 15 residues. The CDR3: CASSEGQAGPPRLYF. As DNA, the CDR3 is TGCGCCAGCAGCGAGGGACAGGCGGGGCCACCTAGACTATACTTC.

The V and J genes are TRBV5-6 and TRBJ1-2; 8 bases agree with TRBD1. J was trimmed by 8 bases and V by 4 bases; bases with no gene match: 7. Germline values: CDR1 SGHDT, CDR2 YYEEEE. The CDR3 has 13 residues. The CDR3 DNA reads as TGTGCCAGCAGCATCCGACAGGGGAAAGGCTACACCTTC. It yields the protein CASSIRQGKGYTF.

This clone is a singleton in its sample. The chain employs TRBV5-6 and TRBJ1-1; D is unresolved. The germline V and J ends were trimmed by 0 bases and 1 base, with 10 bases remaining between them. The germline gives CDR1 SGHDT, CDR2 YYEEEE. This CDR3 spans 15 amino acids. The CDR3 DNA reads as TGTGCCAGCAGCTTGGAATTAGGGAGGAACACTGAAGCTTTCTTT. It yields the protein CASSLELGRNTEAFF.

This chain uses TRBV18 with TRBJ1-1; tentatively, D is TRBD1 (5 bases). The CDR3 loop spans 15 amino acids. V lost 3 bases and J lost 1, with 12 bases in between. Germline assignment: CDR1 KGHSH and CDR2 LQKENI. In DNA, the CDR3 is TGTGCCAGCTCACCGCAGGGCAATGCGAACACTGAAGCTTTCTTT. Translating gives CASSPQGNANTEAFF.

This chain connects TRBV3-1 (or the pseudogene TRBV3-2) to TRBJ2-2; no clear D. The V gene lost 0 bases and the J gene lost 7 bases, with 3 bases spanning the gap. CDR1 LGHDT and CDR2 YNNKEL come from the germline V gene (reference sequence). The CDR3 contains 12 residues. The chain's CDR3 is CASSQDSGELFF. CDR3 nucleotides: TGTGCCAGCAGCCAAGATAGCGGGGAGCTGTTTTTT.

The rearrangement uses TRBV4-1 and TRBJ1-2; 10 nucleotides agree with TRBD1. The germline V gene has CDR1 MGHRA and CDR2 YSYEKL. This CDR3 is built from 18 residues. V lost 0 bases, J lost 4 bases, and 11 bases stayed unmatched. The CDR3 region is CASSQDRSVDRGIYGYTF. CDR3 bases: TGCGCCAGCAGCCAAGATCGATCAGTGGACAGGGGGATCTATGGCTACACCTTC.

The chain recombines TRBV9 with TRBJ2-1; 8 nucleotides align to TRBD2. Germline loops: CDR1 SGDLS, CDR2 YYNGEE. The trim removed 0 bases at V and 8 bases at J, leaving 7 bases unmatched. The CDR3 spans 15 residues. The chain's CDR3 is CASSVGAGVWDEQFF. The DNA for the CDR3 is TGTGCCAGCAGCGTAGGAGCGGGGGTTTGGGATGAGCAGTTCTTC.

Only one count was recorded for this clone. The DNA for the CDR3 is TGTGCCAGCAGAAAGGAAGCGGCTAGCACAGATACGCAGTATTTT. This sequence encodes CASRKEAASTDTQYF. The chain uses TRBV2 and TRBJ2-3, with a possible D match to TRBD2 (5 bases). V was clipped by 6 bases and J by 0 bases, with 13 bases between them. The CDR3 has 15 amino acids. Germline values: CDR1 SNHLY, CDR2 FYNNEI.

This chain uses TRBV5-1 with TRBJ1-2; the D gene is possibly TRBD1 (5 bases). CDR1 is SGHRS, CDR2 YFSETQ, per germline. V was cut by 1 base and J by 0 bases, with 7 bases left in between. The CDR3 extends over 14 amino acids. This CDR3 is CASSLSTANYGYTF. CDR3 DNA sequence: TGCGCCAGCAGCTTGTCGACAGCTAACTATGGCTACACCTTC.

This rearrangement joins TRBV5-3 to TRBJ1-5; D is perhaps TRBD1 (6 bases). TRBV5-3 is noted as an ORF with a role that remains uncertain. Between the trimmed V and J ends, which lost 0 bases and 2 bases, there was a span of 12 bases. This CDR3 has 16 amino acids. The CDR3 region is CARSLDRARCNQPQHF. The CDR3 DNA reads as TGTGCCAGAAGCTTGGACAGGGCTCGTTGCAATCAGCCCCAGCATTTT.

The chain carries TRBV28 and TRBJ1-5; D possibly corresponds to TRBD1 (6 bases). The CDR3 has 16 amino acids. The V gene's germline CDR1 is MDHEN and CDR2 SYDVKM. Trimming left V 5 bases short and J 6 bases short, with 20 bases between. The CDR3 coding sequence is TGTGCCAGCAGTATTACCCGATTACAGGGTGTTCAGCCCCAGCATTTT. Its translation is CASSITRLQGVQPQHF.

This chain links TRBV19 with TRBJ2-7, with TRBD2 matching 7 bases. There are 13 residues in the CDR3. J was trimmed by 5 bases and V by 5 bases; bases with no gene match: 6. Germline-derived CDR1 and CDR2 are LNHDA and SQIVND (reference sequence). The chain's CDR3 is CASSPKAGDEQYV. The CDR3 coding sequence is TGTGCCAGTAGTCCCAAGGCGGGAGACGAGCAGTACGTC.

The chain links TRBV7-9 to TRBJ2-3; D remains ambiguous. Germline assignment: CDR1 SEHNR and CDR2 FQNEAQ (reference sequence). Trimming took off 1 base at V and 3 bases at J, with 8 bases between the two ends. The CDR3 sequence is 14 residues long. Written as DNA, the CDR3 is TGTGCCAGCAGCTTAGGCGGCTTAACAGATACGCAGTATTTT. This sequence encodes CASSLGGLTDTQYF.

The gene calls are TRBV7-2 and TRBJ1-5, with 9 bases aligning to TRBD1. CDR3 length equals 15 residues. Germline V gene lookup returns CDR1 SGHTA and CDR2 FQGNSA. V lost 5 bases and J lost 5; bases outside the gene matches: 7. CDR3 loop: CASSLDRGGHQPQHF. The CDR3 nucleotides are TGTGCCAGCAGCCTAGACAGGGGGGGCCATCAGCCCCAGCATTTT.